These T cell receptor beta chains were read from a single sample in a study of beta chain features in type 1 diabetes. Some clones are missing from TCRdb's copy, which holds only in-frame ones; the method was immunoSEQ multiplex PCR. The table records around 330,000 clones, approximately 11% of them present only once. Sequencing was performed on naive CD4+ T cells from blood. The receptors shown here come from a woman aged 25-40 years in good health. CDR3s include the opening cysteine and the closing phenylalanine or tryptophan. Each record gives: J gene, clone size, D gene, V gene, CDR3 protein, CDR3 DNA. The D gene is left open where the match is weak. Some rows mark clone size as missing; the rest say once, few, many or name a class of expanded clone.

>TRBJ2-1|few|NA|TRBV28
CASSPQVDEQFF
TGTGCCAGCAGCCCACAAGTCGATGAGCAGTTCTTC
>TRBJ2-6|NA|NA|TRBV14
CASSQQFSGANVLTF
TGTGCCAGCAGCCAACAGTTCTCTGGGGCCAACGTCCTGACTTTC
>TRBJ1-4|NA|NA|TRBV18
CASSKAVGDEKLFF
TGTGCCAGCTCAAAGGCTGTAGGAGATGAAAAACTGTTTTTT
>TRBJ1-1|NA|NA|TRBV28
CASSTGTTEAFF
TGTGCCAGCAGTACCGGGACAACTGAAGCTTTCTTT
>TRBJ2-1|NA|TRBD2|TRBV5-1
CASSPGSAGVVSTYNEQFF
TGCGCCAGCAGCCCCGGCTCGGCGGGAGTGGTGAGTACGTACAATGAGCAGTTCTTC
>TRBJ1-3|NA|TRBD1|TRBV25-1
CASSQTGAGNTIYF
TGTGCCAGCAGTCAGACAGGGGCTGGAAACACCATATATTTT
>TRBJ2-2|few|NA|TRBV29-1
CSVEDLHGTGELFF
TGCAGCGTTGAAGATCTTCACGGGACCGGGGAGCTGTTTTTT
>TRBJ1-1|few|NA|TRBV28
CASSIGVSTEAFF
TGTGCCAGCAGTATAGGGGTGTCCACTGAAGCTTTCTTT
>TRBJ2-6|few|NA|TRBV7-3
CASSISAGANVLTF
TGTGCCAGCAGCATCTCAGCGGGGGCCAACGTCCTGACTTTC
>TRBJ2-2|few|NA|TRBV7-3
CASSLHGAGELFF
TGTGCCAGCAGCTTGCACGGGGCCGGGGAGCTGTTTTTT
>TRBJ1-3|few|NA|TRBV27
CASSLYPPTGNTIYF
TGTGCCAGCAGTTTATATCCGCCTACTGGAAACACCATATATTTT
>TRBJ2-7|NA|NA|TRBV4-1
CASSQDQAATYEQYF
TGCGCCAGCAGCCAAGATCAGGCAGCAACCTACGAGCAGTACTTC
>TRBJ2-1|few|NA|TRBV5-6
CASSPLPHQSSYNEQFF
TGTGCCAGCAGCCCGCTTCCACACCAAAGCTCCTACAATGAGCAGTTCTTC
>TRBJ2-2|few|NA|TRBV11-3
CASSATGTPNTGELFF
TGTGCCAGCAGCGCTACCGGGACTCCGAACACCGGGGAGCTGTTTTTT
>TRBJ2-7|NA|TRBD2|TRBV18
CASSPGLAVYEQYF
TGTGCCAGCTCACCGGGACTAGCGGTCTACGAGCAGTACTTC
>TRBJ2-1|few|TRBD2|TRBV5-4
CASSSAGVPEQFF
TGTGCCAGCAGTTCAGCGGGAGTCCCTGAGCAGTTCTTC
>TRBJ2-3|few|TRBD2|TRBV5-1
CASSLVAGGKDTQYF
TGCGCCAGCAGCTTGGTAGCGGGAGGGAAAGATACGCAGTATTTT
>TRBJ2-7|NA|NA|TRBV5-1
CASSQFPDSPGEQYF
TGCGCCAGCAGCCAATTTCCGGACTCTCCGGGAGAGCAGTACTTC
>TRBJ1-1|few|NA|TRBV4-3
CASSQESRVWRPNTEAFF
TGCGCCAGCAGCCAAGAGTCAAGAGTTTGGCGGCCAAACACTGAAGCTTTCTTT
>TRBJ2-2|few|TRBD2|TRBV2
CASSEVGLAGNTGELFF
TGTGCCAGCAGTGAAGTCGGACTAGCGGGAAACACCGGGGAGCTGTTTTTT
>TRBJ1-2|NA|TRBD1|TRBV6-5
CASSYNTGVEAYGYTF
TGTGCCAGCAGTTACAATACAGGGGTGGAGGCCTATGGCTACACCTTC
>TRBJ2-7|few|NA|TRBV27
CASSTTQGTYEQYF
TGTGCCAGCAGTACAACACAGGGTACCTACGAGCAGTACTTC
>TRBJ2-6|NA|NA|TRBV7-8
CASNRQRSSGANVLTF
TGTGCCAGCAACAGACAGAGAAGCTCTGGGGCCAACGTCCTGACTTTC
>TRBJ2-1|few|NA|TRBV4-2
CASSQDLGSPNEQFF
TGTGCCAGCAGCCAAGACCTGGGCTCCCCCAATGAGCAGTTCTTC
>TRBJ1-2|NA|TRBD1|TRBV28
CASRPTGTNYGYTF
TGTGCCAGCAGGCCGACAGGGACTAACTATGGCTACACCTTC
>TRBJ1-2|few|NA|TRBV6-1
CASSAGSFGSTF
TGTGCCAGCAGTGCAGGGTCCTTCGGGTCTACCTTC
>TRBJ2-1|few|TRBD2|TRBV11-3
CASSLSGSVTGEQFF
TGTGCCAGCAGTTTAAGCGGGAGTGTGACTGGTGAGCAGTTCTTC
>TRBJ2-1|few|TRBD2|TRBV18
CASSPPIAGAKNEQFF
TGTGCCAGCTCACCACCGATAGCGGGAGCAAAAAATGAGCAGTTCTTC
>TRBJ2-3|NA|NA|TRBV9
CASSVVSGSTDTQYF
TGTGCCAGCAGCGTAGTCAGCGGGAGCACAGATACGCAGTATTTT
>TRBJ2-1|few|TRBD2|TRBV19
CASSTSGTYNEQFF
TGTGCCAGTAGTACTAGCGGAACCTACAATGAGCAGTTCTTC
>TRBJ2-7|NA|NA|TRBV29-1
CSVVFPGASWEQYF
TGCAGCGTTGTCTTTCCGGGAGCGTCTTGGGAGCAGTACTTC
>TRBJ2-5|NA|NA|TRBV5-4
CASSLSRGGGQTQYF
TGTGCCAGCAGCTTATCTCGGGGAGGGGGTCAGACCCAGTACTTC